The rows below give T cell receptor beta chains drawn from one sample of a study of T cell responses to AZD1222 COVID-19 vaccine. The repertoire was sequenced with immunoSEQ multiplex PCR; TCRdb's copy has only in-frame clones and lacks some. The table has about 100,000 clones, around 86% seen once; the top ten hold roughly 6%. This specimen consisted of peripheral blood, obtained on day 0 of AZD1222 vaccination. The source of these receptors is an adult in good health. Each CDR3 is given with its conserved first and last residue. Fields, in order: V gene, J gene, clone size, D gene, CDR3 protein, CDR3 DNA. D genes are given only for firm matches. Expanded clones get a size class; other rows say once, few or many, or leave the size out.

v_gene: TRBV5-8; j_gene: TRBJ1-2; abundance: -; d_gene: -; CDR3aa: CASSYLAGSYGYTF; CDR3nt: TGTGCCAGCAGCTATCTGGCAGGGTCCTATGGCTACACCTTC
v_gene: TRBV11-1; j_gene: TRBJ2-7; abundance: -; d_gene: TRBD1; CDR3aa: CASSPQTGGKSYEQYF; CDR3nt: TGTGCCAGCAGCCCTCAGACAGGGGGCAAGTCCTACGAGCAGTACTTC
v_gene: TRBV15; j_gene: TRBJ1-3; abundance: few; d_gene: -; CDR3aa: CATSRDLAGRNTIYF; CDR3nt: TGTGCCACCAGCAGAGATTTAGCAGGAAGAAACACCATATATTTT
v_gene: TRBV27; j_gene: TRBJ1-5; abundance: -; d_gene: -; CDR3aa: CASSLWGQPQHF; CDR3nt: TGTGCCAGCAGTTTATGGGGGCAGCCCCAGCATTTT
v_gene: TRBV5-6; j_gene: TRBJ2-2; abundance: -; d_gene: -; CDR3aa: CASSFFRANTGELFF; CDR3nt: TGTGCCAGCAGCTTCTTCAGGGCGAACACCGGGGAGCTGTTTTTT
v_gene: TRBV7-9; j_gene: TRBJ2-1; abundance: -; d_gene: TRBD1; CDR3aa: CASSTPGTGWNEQFF; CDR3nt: TGTGCCAGCAGCACCCCCGGGACAGGGTGGAATGAGCAGTTCTTC
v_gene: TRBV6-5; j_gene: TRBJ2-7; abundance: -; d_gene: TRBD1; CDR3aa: CATQGQAYEQYF; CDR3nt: TGTGCCACACAGGGACAGGCCTACGAGCAGTACTTC
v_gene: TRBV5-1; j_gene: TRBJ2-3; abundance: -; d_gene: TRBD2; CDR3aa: CASSLGSSGRWTDTQYF; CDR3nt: TGCGCCAGCAGCTTGGGATCTAGCGGAAGGTGGACAGATACGCAGTATTTT
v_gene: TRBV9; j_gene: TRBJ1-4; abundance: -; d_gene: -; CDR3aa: CASSLTRTSKLFF; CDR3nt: TGTGCCAGCAGCCTGACGCGGACGTCTAAACTGTTTTTT
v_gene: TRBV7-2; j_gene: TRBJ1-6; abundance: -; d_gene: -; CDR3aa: CASSRFGQLRSSYNSPLHF; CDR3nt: TGTGCCAGCAGCCGTTTCGGACAGTTAAGAAGCTCCTATAATTCACCCCTCCACTTT
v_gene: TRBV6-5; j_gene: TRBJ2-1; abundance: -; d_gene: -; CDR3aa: CASKRTQHAAEQFF; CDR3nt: TGTGCCAGCAAACGGACCCAACACGCTGCTGAGCAGTTCTTC
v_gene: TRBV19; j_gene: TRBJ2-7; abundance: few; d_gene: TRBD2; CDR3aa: CASSKLASGTYEQYF; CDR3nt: TGTGCCAGTAGTAAGTTAGCTAGCGGGACCTACGAGCAGTACTTC
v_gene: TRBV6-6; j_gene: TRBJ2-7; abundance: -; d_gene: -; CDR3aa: CASSYIQGTEGHEQYF; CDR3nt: TGTGCCAGCAGTTACATCCAGGGGACGGAAGGCCACGAGCAGTACTTC
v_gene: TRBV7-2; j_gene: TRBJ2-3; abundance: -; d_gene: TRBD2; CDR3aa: CASSLGLAGTDTQYF; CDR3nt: TGTGCCAGCAGCTTAGGGCTAGCGGGAACAGATACGCAGTATTTT
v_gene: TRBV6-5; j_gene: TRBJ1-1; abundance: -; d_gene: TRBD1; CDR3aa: CASSFGQVNTEAFF; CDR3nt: TGTGCCAGCAGTTTCGGACAGGTGAACACTGAAGCTTTCTTT
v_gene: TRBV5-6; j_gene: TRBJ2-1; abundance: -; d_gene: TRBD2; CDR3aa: CASSLRTRSYEQFF; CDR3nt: TGTGCCAGCAGCTTGAGGACTAGAAGCTATGAGCAGTTCTTC
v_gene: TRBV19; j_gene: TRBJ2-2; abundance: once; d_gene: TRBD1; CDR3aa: CATTLEDRGVSGELFF; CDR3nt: TGTGCCACCACCTTAGAGGACAGGGGTGTTTCCGGGGAGCTGTTTTTT
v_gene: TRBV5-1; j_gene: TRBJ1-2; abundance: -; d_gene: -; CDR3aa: CASSLEGQGFYGYTF; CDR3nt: TGCGCCAGCAGCTTGGAAGGGCAGGGCTTCTATGGCTACACCTTC
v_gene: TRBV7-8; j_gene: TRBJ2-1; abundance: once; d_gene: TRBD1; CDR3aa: CASSFPGQGAEQFF; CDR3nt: TGTGCCAGCAGCTTTCCGGGACAGGGGGCCGAGCAGTTCTTC
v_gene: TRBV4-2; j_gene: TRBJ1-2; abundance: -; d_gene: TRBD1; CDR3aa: CASSQDPGQGARGYTF; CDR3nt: TGTGCCAGCAGCCAGGATCCGGGACAGGGGGCGAGAGGCTACACCTTC
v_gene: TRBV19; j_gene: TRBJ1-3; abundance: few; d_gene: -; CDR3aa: CASSITGSGNTIYF; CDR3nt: TGTGCCAGTAGTATCACAGGGTCTGGAAACACCATATATTTT
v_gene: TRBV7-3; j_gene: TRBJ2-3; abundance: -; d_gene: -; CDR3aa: CASSFGQSDTQYF; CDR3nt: TGTGCCAGCAGCTTCGGACAGTCAGATACGCAGTATTTT
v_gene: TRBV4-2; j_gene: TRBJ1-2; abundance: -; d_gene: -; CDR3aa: CASSQEGSPSYGYTF; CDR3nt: TGTGCCAGCAGCCAAGAAGGTAGCCCCTCTTATGGCTACACCTTC
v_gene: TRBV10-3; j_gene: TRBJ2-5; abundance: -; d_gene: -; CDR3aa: CAIARSSGAQETQYF; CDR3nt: TGTGCCATCGCCCGTTCCTCAGGGGCACAAGAGACCCAGTACTTC
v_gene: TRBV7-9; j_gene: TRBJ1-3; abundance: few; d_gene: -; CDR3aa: CASSPQGHTGNTIYF; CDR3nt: TGTGCCAGCAGCCCGCAAGGACACACTGGAAACACCATATATTTT
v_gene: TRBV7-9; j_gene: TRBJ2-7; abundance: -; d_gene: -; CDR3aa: CASSKDGTYEQYF; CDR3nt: TGTGCCAGCAGCAAGGACGGAACCTACGAGCAGTACTTC
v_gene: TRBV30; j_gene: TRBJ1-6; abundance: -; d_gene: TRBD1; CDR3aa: CAWTLSGGSQTYNSPLHF; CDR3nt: TGTGCCTGGACCCTCTCAGGGGGGTCACAGACCTATAATTCACCCCTCCACTTT
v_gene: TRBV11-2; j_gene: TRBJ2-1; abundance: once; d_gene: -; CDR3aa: CASRGPSYNEQFF; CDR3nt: TGTGCCAGCAGGGGCCCCTCCTACAATGAGCAGTTCTTC
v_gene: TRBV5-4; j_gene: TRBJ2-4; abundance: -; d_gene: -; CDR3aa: CASSLGLAKNIQYF; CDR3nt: TGTGCCAGCAGCTTGGGGCTAGCCAAAAACATTCAGTACTTC
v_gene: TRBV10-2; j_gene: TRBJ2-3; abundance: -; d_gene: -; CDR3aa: CASKFGGTDTQYF; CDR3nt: TGCGCCAGCAAGTTTGGGGGTACAGATACGCAGTATTTT
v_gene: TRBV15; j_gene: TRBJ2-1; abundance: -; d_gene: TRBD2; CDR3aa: CATSRVAGGLDEQFF; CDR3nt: TGTGCCACCAGCAGAGTAGCGGGAGGGTTGGATGAGCAGTTCTTC
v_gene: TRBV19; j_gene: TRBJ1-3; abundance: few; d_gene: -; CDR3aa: CASSIGTSGNTIYF; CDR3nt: TGTGCCAGTAGTATAGGTACCTCTGGAAACACCATATATTTT
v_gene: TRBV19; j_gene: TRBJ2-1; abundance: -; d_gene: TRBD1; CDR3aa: CASSVDRGTKFF; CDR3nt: TGTGCCAGTAGCGTCGACAGGGGAACGAAGTTCTTC
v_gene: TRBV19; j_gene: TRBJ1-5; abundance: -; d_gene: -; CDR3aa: CASSTLSRGGDQPQHF; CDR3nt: TGTGCCAGTAGTACCCTCTCGAGGGGAGGGGATCAGCCCCAGCATTTT
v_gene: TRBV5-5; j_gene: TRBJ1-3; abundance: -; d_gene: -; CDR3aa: CASSFETHSGNTIYF; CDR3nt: TGTGCCAGCAGCTTTGAGACTCACTCTGGAAACACCATATATTTT
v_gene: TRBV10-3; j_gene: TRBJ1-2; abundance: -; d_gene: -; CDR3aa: CASQDHLTGYGYTF; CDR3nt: TGTGCCAGCCAGGATCATCTAACAGGCTATGGCTACACCTTC
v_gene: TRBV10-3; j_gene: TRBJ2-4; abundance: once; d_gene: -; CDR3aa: CAISHDRDLAKNIQYF; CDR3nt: TGTGCCATCAGCCATGACAGAGACCTAGCCAAAAACATTCAGTACTTC
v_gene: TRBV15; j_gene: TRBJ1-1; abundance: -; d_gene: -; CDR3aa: CATSTRKPGPLEAFF; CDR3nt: TGTGCCACCAGCACAAGGAAACCGGGACCCTTGGAAGCTTTCTTT
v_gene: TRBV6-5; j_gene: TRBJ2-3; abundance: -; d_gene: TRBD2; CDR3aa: CASSKGLAPEDTQYF; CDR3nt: TGTGCCAGCAGTAAGGGACTAGCGCCAGAAGATACGCAGTATTTT
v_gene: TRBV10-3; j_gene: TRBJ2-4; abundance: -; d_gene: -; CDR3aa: CAISESWDLGDIQYF; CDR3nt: TGTGCCATCAGTGAGTCGTGGGACTTGGGGGACATTCAGTACTTC
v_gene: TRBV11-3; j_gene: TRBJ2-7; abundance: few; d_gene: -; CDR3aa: CASSLDWRGYEQYF; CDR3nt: TGTGCCAGCAGCTTAGATTGGCGTGGCTACGAGCAGTACTTC
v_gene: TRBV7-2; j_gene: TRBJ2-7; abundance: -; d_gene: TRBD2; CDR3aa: CASSSHSGSYEQYF; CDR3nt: TGTGCCAGCAGCTCCCATAGCGGGAGCTACGAGCAGTACTTC
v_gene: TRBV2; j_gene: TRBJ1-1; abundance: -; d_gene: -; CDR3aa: CASKPFSSQAFF; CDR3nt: TGTGCCAGCAAACCCTTTTCTTCACAAGCTTTCTTT
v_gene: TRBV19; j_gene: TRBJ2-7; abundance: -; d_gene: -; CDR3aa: CASSAGRAAPGEQYF; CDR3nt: TGTGCCAGTAGCGCGGGCAGGGCCGCTCCAGGGGAGCAGTACTTC
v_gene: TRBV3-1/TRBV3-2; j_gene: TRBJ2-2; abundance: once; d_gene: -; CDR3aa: CASSQLTGNTGELFF; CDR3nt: TGTGCCAGCAGCCAATTGACAGGGAACACCGGGGAGCTGTTTTTT
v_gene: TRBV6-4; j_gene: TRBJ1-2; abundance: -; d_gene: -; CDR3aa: CASSEQGSYGYTF; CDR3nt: TGTGCCAGCAGTGAACAGGGTTCATATGGCTACACCTTC
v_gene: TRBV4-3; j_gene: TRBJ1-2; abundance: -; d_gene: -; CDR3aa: CASSQDRGLGYGYTF; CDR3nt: TGCGCCAGCAGCCAAGACAGGGGCCTTGGCTATGGCTACACCTTC
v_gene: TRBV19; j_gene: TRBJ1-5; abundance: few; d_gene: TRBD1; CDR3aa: CASSTRDRHQPQHF; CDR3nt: TGTGCCAGTAGTACACGGGACAGACATCAGCCCCAGCATTTT
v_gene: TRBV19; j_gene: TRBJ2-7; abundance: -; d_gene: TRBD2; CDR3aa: CASSIKAGTNYEQYF; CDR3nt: TGTGCCAGTAGTATTAAAGCGGGAACCAACTACGAGCAGTACTTC
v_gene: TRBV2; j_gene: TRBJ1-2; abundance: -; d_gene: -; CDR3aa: CASSLNGLYGYTF; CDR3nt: TGTGCCAGCAGCCTCAACGGCCTCTATGGCTACACCTTC
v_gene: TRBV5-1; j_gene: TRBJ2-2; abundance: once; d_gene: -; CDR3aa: CASSIQGTGELFF; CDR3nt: TGCGCCAGCAGCATACAGGGCACCGGGGAGCTGTTTTTT
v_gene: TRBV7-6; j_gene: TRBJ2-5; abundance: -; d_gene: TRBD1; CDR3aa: CASSYTLDREFSSGETQYF; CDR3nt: TGTGCCAGCAGCTATACCCTGGACAGGGAGTTCTCTTCGGGGGAGACCCAGTACTTC
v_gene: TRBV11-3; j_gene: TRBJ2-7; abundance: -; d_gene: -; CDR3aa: CASSPRTGASYEQYF; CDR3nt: TGTGCCAGCAGCCCTCGGACGGGCGCCTCCTACGAGCAGTACTTC
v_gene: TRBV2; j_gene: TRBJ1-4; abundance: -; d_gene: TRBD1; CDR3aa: CASSYGQGGEKLFF; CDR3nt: TGTGCCAGCAGCTATGGACAGGGCGGTGAAAAACTGTTTTTT
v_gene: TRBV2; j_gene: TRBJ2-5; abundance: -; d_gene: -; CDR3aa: CASSENRVETQYF; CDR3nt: TGTGCCAGCAGTGAAAATAGGGTGGAGACCCAGTACTTC
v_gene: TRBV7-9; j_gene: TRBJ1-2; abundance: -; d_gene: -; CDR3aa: CASSTGTGGGYTF; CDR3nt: TGTGCCAGCAGCACAGGTACAGGCGGTGGCTACACCTTC
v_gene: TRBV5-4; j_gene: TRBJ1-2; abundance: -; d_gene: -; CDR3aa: CASSFIGGDGYTF; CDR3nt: TGTGCCAGCAGCTTTATCGGGGGGGATGGCTACACCTTC
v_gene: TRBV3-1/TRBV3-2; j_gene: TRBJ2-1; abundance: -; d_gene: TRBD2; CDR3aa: CASRSGLAGGTYNEQFF; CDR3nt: TGTGCCAGCAGATCCGGACTAGCGGGAGGGACCTACAATGAGCAGTTCTTC